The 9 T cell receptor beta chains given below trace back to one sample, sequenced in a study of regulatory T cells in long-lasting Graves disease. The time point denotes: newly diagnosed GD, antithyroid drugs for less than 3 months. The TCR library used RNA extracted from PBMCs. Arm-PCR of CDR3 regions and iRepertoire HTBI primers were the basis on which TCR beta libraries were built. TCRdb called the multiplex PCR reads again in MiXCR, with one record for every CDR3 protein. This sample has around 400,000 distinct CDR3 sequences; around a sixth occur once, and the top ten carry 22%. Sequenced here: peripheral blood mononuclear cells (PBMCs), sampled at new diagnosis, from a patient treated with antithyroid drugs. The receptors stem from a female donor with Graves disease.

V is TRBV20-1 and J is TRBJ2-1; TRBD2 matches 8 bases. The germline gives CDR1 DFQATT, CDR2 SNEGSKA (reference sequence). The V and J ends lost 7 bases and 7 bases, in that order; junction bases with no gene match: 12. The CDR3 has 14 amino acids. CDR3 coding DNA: TGCAGTGTCGGCGGGAGCGGGAGTAGGAATGAGCAGTTCTTC. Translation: CSVGGSGSRNEQFF.

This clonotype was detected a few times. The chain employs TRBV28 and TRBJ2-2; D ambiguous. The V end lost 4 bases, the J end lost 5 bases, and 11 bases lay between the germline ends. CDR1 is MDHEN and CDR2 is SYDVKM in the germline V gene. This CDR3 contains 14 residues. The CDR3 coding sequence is TGTGCCAGCAGTTGGATTAGGGATACCGGGGAGCTGTTTTTT. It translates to CASSWIRDTGELFF.

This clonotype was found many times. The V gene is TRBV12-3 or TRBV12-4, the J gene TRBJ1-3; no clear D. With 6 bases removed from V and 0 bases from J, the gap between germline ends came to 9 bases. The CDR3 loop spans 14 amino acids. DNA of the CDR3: TGTGCCAGCAGGATACAGCTCTCTGGAAACACCATATATTTT. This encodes CASRIQLSGNTIYF.

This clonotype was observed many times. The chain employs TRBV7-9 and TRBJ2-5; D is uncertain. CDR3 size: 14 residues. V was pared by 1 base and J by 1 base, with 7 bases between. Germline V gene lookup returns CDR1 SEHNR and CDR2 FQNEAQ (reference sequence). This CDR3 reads CASSLGGPQETQYF. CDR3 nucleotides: TGTGCCAGCAGCTTAGGAGGCCCCCAAGAGACCCAGTACTTC.

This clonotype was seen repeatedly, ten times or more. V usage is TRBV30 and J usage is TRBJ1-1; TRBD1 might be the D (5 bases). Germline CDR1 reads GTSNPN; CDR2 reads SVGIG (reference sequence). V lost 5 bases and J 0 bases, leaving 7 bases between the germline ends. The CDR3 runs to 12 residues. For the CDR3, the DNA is TGTGCCTGGTCCAGGGTGAACACTGAAGCTTTCTTT. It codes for CAWSRVNTEAFF.

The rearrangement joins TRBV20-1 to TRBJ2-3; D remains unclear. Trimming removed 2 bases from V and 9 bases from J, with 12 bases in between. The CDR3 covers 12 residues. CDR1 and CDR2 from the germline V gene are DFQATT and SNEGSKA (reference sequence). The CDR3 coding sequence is TGCAGTGCTAGACCTCCTGGCCACACGCAGTATTTT. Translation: CSARPPGHTQYF.

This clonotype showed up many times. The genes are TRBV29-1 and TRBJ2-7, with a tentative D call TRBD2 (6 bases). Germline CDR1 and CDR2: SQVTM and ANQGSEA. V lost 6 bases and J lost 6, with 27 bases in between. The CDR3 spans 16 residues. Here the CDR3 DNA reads TGCAGCGTGGGCGCGGGGATCAGTGGCGGCCCCCTCGAGCAGTACTTC. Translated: CSVGAGISGGPLEQYF.

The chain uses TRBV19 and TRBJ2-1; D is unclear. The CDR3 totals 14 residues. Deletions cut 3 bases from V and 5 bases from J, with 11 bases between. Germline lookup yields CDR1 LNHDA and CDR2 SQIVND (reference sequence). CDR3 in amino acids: CASSILPVDNEQFF. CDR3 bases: TGTGCCAGTAGTATTCTGCCAGTAGACAATGAGCAGTTCTTC.

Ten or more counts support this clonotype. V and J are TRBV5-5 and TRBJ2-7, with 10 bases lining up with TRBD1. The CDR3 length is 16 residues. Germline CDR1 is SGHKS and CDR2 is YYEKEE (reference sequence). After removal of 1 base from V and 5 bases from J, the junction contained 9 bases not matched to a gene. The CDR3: CASSLYSGTGDHEQYF. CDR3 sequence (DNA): TGTGCCAGCAGCTTGTATTCCGGGACAGGGGACCACGAGCAGTACTTC.